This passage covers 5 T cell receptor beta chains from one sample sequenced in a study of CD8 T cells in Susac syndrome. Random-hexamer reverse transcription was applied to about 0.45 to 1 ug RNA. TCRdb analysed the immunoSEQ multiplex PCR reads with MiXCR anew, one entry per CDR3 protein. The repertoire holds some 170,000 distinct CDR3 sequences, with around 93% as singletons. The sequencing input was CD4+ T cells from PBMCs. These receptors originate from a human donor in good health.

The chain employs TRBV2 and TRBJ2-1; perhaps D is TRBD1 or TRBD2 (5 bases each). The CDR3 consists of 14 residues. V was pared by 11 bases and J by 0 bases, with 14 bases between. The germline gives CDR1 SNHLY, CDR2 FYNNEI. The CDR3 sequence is CAGTSRSSYNEQFF. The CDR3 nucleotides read TGTGCCGGGACCTCAAGGAGCTCCTACAATGAGCAGTTCTTC.

The CDR3 DNA reads TGTGCCAGCAGTTCCCTGACAGGGGTAACTGAAGCTTTCTTT. It codes for CASSSLTGVTEAFF. V and J are TRBV6-1 and TRBJ1-1; 8 bases are shared with TRBD1. Unmatched junction bases numbered 7, after V lost 5 bases and J lost 5 bases. The CDR3 length is 14 residues. Germline V CDR1 and CDR2: MNHNS, SASEGT.

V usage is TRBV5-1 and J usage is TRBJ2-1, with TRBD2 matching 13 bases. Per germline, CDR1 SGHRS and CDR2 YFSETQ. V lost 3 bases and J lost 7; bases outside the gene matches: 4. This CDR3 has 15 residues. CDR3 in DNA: TGCGCCAGCAGCTCCGGGACTAGCGGGGTAAATGAGCAGTTCTTC. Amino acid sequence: CASSSGTSGVNEQFF.

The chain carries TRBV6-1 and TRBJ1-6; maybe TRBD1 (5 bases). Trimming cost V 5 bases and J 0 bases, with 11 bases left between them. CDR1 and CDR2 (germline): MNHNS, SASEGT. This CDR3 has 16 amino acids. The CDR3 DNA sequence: TGTGCCAGCAGTCTCCCAGGGAGCTCCTATAATTCACCCCTCCACTTT. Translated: CASSLPGSSYNSPLHF.

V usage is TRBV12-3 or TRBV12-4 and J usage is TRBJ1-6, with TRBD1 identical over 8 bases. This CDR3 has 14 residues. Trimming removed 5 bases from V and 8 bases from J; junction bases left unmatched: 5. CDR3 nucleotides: TGTGCCAGCAGTCGAGGACAGGGAGATTCACCCCTCCACTTT. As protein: CASSRGQGDSPLHF.